This TCR beta chain comes out of a study of OX40 agonist ivuxolimab in advanced cancers. At the level of the study: In this cohort, patients received ivuxolimab, an agonistic anti-OX40 (CD134) antibody. Every 2 weeks, ivuxolimab was infused into the patients intravenously at between 0.01 and 10 mg/kg.

Generated by immunoSEQ multiplex PCR, the TCRdb table keeps only in-frame clones and is missing some. The data hold approximately 49,000 clones, with about 85% observed a single time. Concerning this clone: What it binds is not known.

Study-level findings and limits: With doses of 0.1 to 3.0 mg/kg, CD4+ and CD8+ blood T cells had undergone clonal expansion by week 6. Several nonresponders also turned out to have low normalized T-cell clonal expansion.

V lost 2 bases to trimming and J lost 2 bases, with 13 bases between them. The CDR3 has 15 amino acids. Germline lookup yields CDR1 LNHDA and CDR2 SQIVND (reference sequence). Sequencing was performed on CD4+ or CD8+ T cells sorted from blood, taken in a trial of the OX40 agonist ivuxolimab. The sequence came from an adult with an advanced solid tumor such as melanoma, head and neck, liver or kidney cancer. This chain links TRBV19 with TRBJ2-7; D might be TRBD1 (5 bases). The CDR3 coding sequence is TGTGCCAGTAGTATAACCCCTTTCAGGGCCTACGAGCAGTACTTC. It codes for CASSITPFRAYEQYF.